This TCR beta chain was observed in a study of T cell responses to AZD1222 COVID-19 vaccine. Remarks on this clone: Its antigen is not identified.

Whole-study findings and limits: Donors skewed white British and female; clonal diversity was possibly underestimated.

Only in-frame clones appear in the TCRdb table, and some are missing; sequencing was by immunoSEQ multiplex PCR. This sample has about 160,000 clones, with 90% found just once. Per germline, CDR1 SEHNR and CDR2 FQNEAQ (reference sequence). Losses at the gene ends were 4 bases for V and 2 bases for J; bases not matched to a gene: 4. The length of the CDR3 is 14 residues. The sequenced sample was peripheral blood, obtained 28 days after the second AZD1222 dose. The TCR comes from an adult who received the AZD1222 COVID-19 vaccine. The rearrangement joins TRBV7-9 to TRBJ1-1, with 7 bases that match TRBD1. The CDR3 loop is CASSSGQINTEAFF. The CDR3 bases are TGTGCCAGCAGCTCGGGACAGATAAACACTGAAGCTTTCTTT.